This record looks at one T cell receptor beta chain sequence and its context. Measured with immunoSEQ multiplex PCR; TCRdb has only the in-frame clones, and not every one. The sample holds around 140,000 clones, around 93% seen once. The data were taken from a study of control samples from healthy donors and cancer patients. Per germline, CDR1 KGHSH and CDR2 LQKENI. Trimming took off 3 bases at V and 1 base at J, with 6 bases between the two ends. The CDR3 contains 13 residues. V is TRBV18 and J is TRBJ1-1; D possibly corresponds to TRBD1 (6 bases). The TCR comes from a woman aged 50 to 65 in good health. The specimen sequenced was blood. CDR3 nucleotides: TGTGCCAGCTCACCGGGACAGAACACTGAAGCTTTCTTT. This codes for CASSPGQNTEAFF.